This T cell receptor beta chain was sequenced during a study of T cells in Graves' hyperthyroidism and ophthalmopathy. Notes on the study in general: Clonotypes that were expanded in thyroid above 0.001 mostly appeared in blood too.

Template material for amplifying TCR beta CDR3 regions consisted of RNA transcripts. The TCR CDR3 was amplified in a first-round RT-PCR using the HTBI primer set. MiXCR was run by TCRdb on the multiplex PCR reads, yielding one entry per CDR3 protein. Of over 500,000 distinct CDR3 sequences listed, 40% to 50% are singletons. CDR3 size: 17 residues. Germline V CDR1 and CDR2: LGHDT, YNNKEL (reference sequence). With V trimmed by 4 bases and J by 6 bases, 13 bases remained unmatched. Uncontrolled infection, other autoimmune disease, pregnancy or lactation led to exclusion. Diagnosis rested on symptoms, serum thyroxine and TRAb, thyroid ultrasound, and orbital computed tomography. As to this clonotype: As yet, its antigen is unknown.

The gene calls are TRBV3-1 and TRBJ2-2; 8 nucleotides line up with TRBD2. This clonotype originated in an adult woman with Graves' disease, either hyperthyroidism or ophthalmopathy (not recorded which). The sequenced material came from peripheral blood or thyroid tissue (not recorded which). The CDR3 here is CASSPGGEQGNSGELFF. The CDR3 DNA follows: TGTGCCAGCAGCCCCGGGGGGGAACAGGGCAACTCCGGGGAGCTGTTTTTT.